Each of the 9 T cell receptor beta chains below was sequenced from the same sample in a study of blood T cell repertoires in COVID-19 (dated by TCRdb to 2020 to 2021). Libraries were built with the immunoSEQ multiplex PCR assay. TCRdb stores this immuneACCESS table with in-frame sequences only. Part of the clones is absent; in the studies checked, under half of the shortfall reflects unresolved V genes, and no reason is known for the rest. The sample table lists more than 95,000 clones, 80% to 90% of them with a count of one. Around 3.8% of the sample is held by the ten biggest clonotypes. Sequencing was carried out using peripheral blood. These receptor sequences come from a woman aged 60-70 years with acute or convalescent COVID-19.

The V call is TRBV27, the J call TRBJ1-1; D is perhaps TRBD1 (5 bases). The V end lost 5 bases, the J end lost 6 bases, and 16 bases lay between the germline ends. This CDR3 has 14 amino acids. Germline-derived CDR1 and CDR2 are MNHEY and SMNVEV (reference sequence). The CDR3 reads CASSAGPFVAEAFF. The DNA of the CDR3 is TGTGCCAGCAGTGCGGGACCTTTCGTGGCTGAAGCTTTCTTT.

The rearrangement uses TRBV30 and TRBJ1-2, with D uncertain. The germline gives CDR1 GTSNPN, CDR2 SVGIG (reference sequence). The V end was cut by 0 bases, the J end by 6 bases, with 14 bases between. The length of the CDR3 is 14 residues. CDR3: CAWSVGLARNGYTF. In DNA form, the CDR3 reads TGTGCCTGGAGTGTTGGTCTCGCGCGGAATGGCTACACCTTC.

This clone occurred once. As DNA, the CDR3 is TGTGCCAGCAGCCGGGAAGACAGAAGGGGCTACACCTTC. It encodes CASSREDRRGYTF. The V call is TRBV3-1 (or the pseudogene TRBV3-2), the J call TRBJ1-2; D is possibly TRBD1 (5 bases). CDR3 length equals 13 residues. With 4 bases removed from V and 8 bases from J, the gap between germline ends came to 14 bases. Germline CDR1 LGHDT, CDR2 YNNKEL (reference sequence).

This clone was seen more than once but under ten times. The rearrangement joins TRBV21-1 to TRBJ2-3; TRBD1, the table's D call, lacks a check against the DNA. TRBV21-1 is listed as a pseudogene. The length of the CDR3 is 14 residues. As DNA, the CDR3 is TGTGCCAGCAGCAGGCTGGCAGGGACAGATACGCAGTATTTT. It codes for CASSRLAGTDTQYF.

CDR3 region: CASIRGAGVQETQYF. In nucleotides, the CDR3 is TGTGCCAGCATCAGGGGAGCAGGGGTTCAAGAGACCCAGTACTTC. The genes are TRBV2 and TRBJ2-5; perhaps TRBD1 as D (6 bases). With 7 bases removed from V and 2 bases from J, the gap between germline ends came to 17 bases. The germline gives CDR1 SNHLY, CDR2 FYNNEI. The CDR3 contains 15 residues.

The chain uses TRBV30 and TRBJ1-2; TRBD1 matches at 9 bases. The CDR3 is made up of 13 amino acids. CDR1 is GTSNPN, CDR2 SVGIG, per germline (reference sequence). V shed 6 bases, J shed 5 bases, and the junction held 7 bases outside the gene matches. CDR3 bases: TGTGCCTGTCCCACAGGGGGCTCGTATGGCTACACCTTC. It encodes CACPTGGSYGYTF.

The chain uses TRBV19 and TRBJ1-2; TRBD1 might be the D (5 bases). CDR3 length: 15 residues. Trimming took off 0 bases at V and 0 bases at J, with 8 bases between the two ends. Germline V lookup: CDR1 LNHDA, CDR2 SQIVND (reference sequence). CDR3 DNA: TGTGCCAGTAGTATAGATCCGACAGCTAACTATGGCTACACCTTC. Its protein is CASSIDPTANYGYTF.

J is TRBJ2-1 and V is TRBV5-4, with a weak D call TRBD2 (6 bases). This CDR3 has 14 residues. Germline CDR1 reads SGHNT; CDR2 reads YYREEE (reference sequence). The V end lost 4 bases, the J end lost 5 bases, and 13 bases lay between the germline ends. CDR3 region: CASSPEGRHNEQFF. The CDR3 DNA reads as TGTGCCAGCAGCCCGGAGGGTCGGCACAATGAGCAGTTCTTC.

This chain connects TRBV19 to TRBJ1-1; D perhaps matches TRBD1 (6 bases). Germline CDR1 is LNHDA and CDR2 is SQIVND (reference sequence). The V end lost 5 bases, the J end lost 4 bases, and 11 bases lay between the germline ends. The CDR3 is made up of 13 amino acids. The CDR3 loop reads CASSLRQVTEAFF. The CDR3 region has the DNA TGTGCCAGTAGTCTGAGACAGGTCACTGAAGCTTTCTTT.